What follows are 14 T cell receptor beta chains derived from one specimen sequenced in a study of cytomegalovirus exposure and HLA in healthy donors. The PCR contained 60 Vbeta and 13 Jbeta primers. The protocol was immunoSEQ multiplex PCR, while the TCRdb copy is restricted to in-frame clones and leaves out a portion. Seen here are about 150,000 clones, around four fifths observed once, and the top ten hold about 2.5%. Specimen: PBMCs. The receptors were sampled from a boy between 2 and 10 years old in good health and CMV-seronegative.

The V and J genes are TRBV7-9 and TRBJ2-1; D not certain. Germline V gene sequence: CDR1 SEHNR, CDR2 FQNEAQ (reference sequence). The CDR3 has 14 amino acids. Trimming cost V 4 bases and J 0 bases, with 7 bases left between them. CDR3 in DNA: TGTGCCAGCAGCTCAGAAAGCTCCTACAATGAGCAGTTCTTC. Amino acids: CASSSESSYNEQFF.

The chain recombines TRBV25-1 with TRBJ2-5; no firm D call. This CDR3 comprises 13 residues. V was cut by 3 bases and J by 0 bases, with 5 bases left in between. CDR1 and CDR2 (germline): MGHDK, SYGVNS. The CDR3 coding sequence is TGTGCCAGCAGTGATCCATACCAAGAGACCCAGTACTTC. Protein product: CASSDPYQETQYF.

The V call is TRBV30, the J call TRBJ1-2; D may be TRBD1 (6 bases). CDR1 is GTSNPN, CDR2 SVGIG, per germline (reference sequence). The CDR3 runs 17 residues. V gave up 2 bases and J gave up 2 bases, with 21 bases separating them. CDR3 DNA sequence: TGTGCCTGGAGTCTTTCCCTGAACGACAGGTCCAACTATGGCTACACCTTC. Translated, it gives CAWSLSLNDRSNYGYTF.

The chain is built from TRBV21-1 and TRBJ2-5; the table calls TRBD1, which could not be checked here. TRBV21-1 is deemed a pseudogene. The CDR3 runs to 15 residues. This chain's CDR3 is CASSKRQGAGETQYF. Written as DNA, the CDR3 is TGTGCCAGCAGCAAACGACAGGGGGCAGGAGAGACCCAGTACTTC.

The chain uses TRBV9 and TRBJ2-3, with 8 bases lining up with TRBD2. The CDR3 consists of 18 residues. Germline trimming cut 1 base from V and 0 bases from J; bases unmatched to any gene: 10. CDR1 SGDLS and CDR2 YYNGEE come from the germline V gene. The CDR3 DNA reads TGTGCCAGCAGCGTAAGGGGCGGGAGGCCCCCTAGCACAGATACGCAGTATTTT. This codes for CASSVRGGRPPSTDTQYF. The full variable domain, rest sourced from reference TRBV9 and TRBJ2-3, is DSGVTQTPKHLITATGQRVTLRCSPRSGDLSVYWYQQSLDQGLQFLIQYYNGEERAKGNILERFSAQQFPDLHSELNLSSLELGDSALYFCASSVRGGRPPSTDTQYFGPGTRLTVL.

On this clone itself: Its ends do not fully match the called genes, so a read error is possible. The genes are TRBV7-9 and TRBJ1-1; 7 bases map to TRBD1. The CDR3 runs to 17 residues. Germline CDR1 is SEHNR and CDR2 is FQNEAQ (reference sequence). The CDR3 protein is CSSSRGPGGPWNTEAFF. The CDR3 DNA sequence: TGTTCCAGCAGCCGAGGGCCAGGGGGTCCTTGGAACACTGAAGCTTTCTTT.

In regard to this clone: Its ends do not fully match the called genes, so a read error is possible. The chain is built from TRBV7-9 and TRBJ1-5; weak D call: TRBD1 (5 bases). Germline V gene sequence: CDR1 SEHNR, CDR2 FQNEAQ (reference sequence). The CDR3 extends over 15 amino acids. The CDR3 spells CASSPHGGPNRPQHF. CDR3 coding DNA: TGTGCCAGCAGCCCGCACGGGGGACCCAATCGGCCCCAGCATTTT.

This clone was detected once. This rearrangement joins TRBV4-1 to TRBJ2-1, with TRBD1 matching 12 bases. Losses at the gene ends were 0 bases for V and 7 bases for J; bases not matched to a gene: 7. The CDR3 has 17 amino acids. Looked up from germline, CDR1 is MGHRA and CDR2 is YSYEKL. CDR3 sequence (DNA): TGCGCCAGCAGCCAAGACCGGGACAGGGGGCCTCGGAATGAGCAGTTCTTC. It translates to CASSQDRDRGPRNEQFF.

J is TRBJ2-5 and V is TRBV19, with 9 positions matching TRBD2. The CDR3 is made up of 16 amino acids. Looked up from germline, CDR1 is LNHDA and CDR2 is SQIVND (reference sequence). V was pared by 6 bases and J by 1 base, with 9 bases of the junction left unmatched. The CDR3 is CASSPGLAGLQETQYF. CDR3 bases: TGTGCCAGTAGCCCCGGGCTAGCGGGACTCCAAGAGACCCAGTACTTC.

The rearrangement uses TRBV4-3 and TRBJ2-7; 7 bases line up with TRBD1. Germline V gives CDR1 LGHNA, CDR2 YSLEER. The CDR3 is 15 residues long. Losses at the gene ends were 3 bases for V and 4 bases for J; bases not matched to a gene: 9. In DNA form, the CDR3 reads TGCGCCAGCAGCCATCACCGACAGGGCCCATACGAGCAGTACTTC. It is translated as CASSHHRQGPYEQYF.

This clone was observed a single time. V and J are TRBV5-1 and TRBJ2-7, with D possibly matching TRBD1 (6 bases). Trimming cost V 3 bases and J 6 bases, with 19 bases left between them. The V gene's germline CDR1 is SGHRS and CDR2 YFSETQ. This CDR3 has 15 amino acids. CDR3 residues: CASSYNPLQGREQYF. CDR3 nucleotides: TGCGCCAGCAGCTACAACCCCTTACAGGGACGCGAGCAGTACTTC.

This rearrangement joins TRBV9 to TRBJ2-2; 9 bases align to TRBD1. CDR3 size: 19 residues. The ends lost 3 bases at V and 7 bases at J; junction bases unmatched: 19. Germline assignment: CDR1 SGDLS and CDR2 YYNGEE. The CDR3 reads CASSARDRAGFFFVGELFF. The CDR3 DNA reads as TGTGCCAGCAGCGCCCGGGACAGGGCAGGGTTTTTCTTCGTCGGGGAGCTGTTTTTT. The whole variable domain, filled in from reference TRBV9 and TRBJ2-2, reads DSGVTQTPKHLITATGQRVTLRCSPRSGDLSVYWYQQSLDQGLQFLIQYYNGEERAKGNILERFSAQQFPDLHSELNLSSLELGDSALYFCASSARDRAGFFFVGELFFGEGSRLTVL.

As for this clone: Because the CDR3's place on the DNA is in doubt, the DNA is left out and the CDR3 is given as listed by TCRdb. The chain has TRBV6-5 and TRBJ1-5; the DNA was not compared with TRBD1, the D call given in the table. Germline CDR1 is MNHEY and CDR2 is SVGAGI. The CDR3 is 15 amino acids long, termini counted. CDR3: CASSSSGQGGQPQHF.

About this clone: Germline is not matched at one junction end, which may reflect a read error. This chain uses TRBV7-2 with TRBJ2-7, with D possibly matching TRBD2 (5 bases). This CDR3 has 12 amino acids. Germline V gives CDR1 SGHTA, CDR2 FQGNSA. In nucleotides, the CDR3 is TGTGCCAGCAGTCGGGGAACCTACGAGCAGTGCTTC. This sequence encodes CASSRGTYEQCF.